This paragraph covers one TCR beta chain sequence. The antigen remains undetermined. These data originate in a study of cytomegalovirus exposure and HLA in healthy donors. Study conclusions and caveats: Roughly 170 TCR beta chains were listed as cytomegalovirus-associated.

The PCR employed 60 Vbeta primers together with 13 Jbeta primers. Sequencing was performed with immunoSEQ multiplex PCR; in TCRdb, only in-frame clones are kept and a portion is missing. The sample contains about 200,000 clones, around 73% of which appear only once. V was clipped by 5 bases and J by 2 bases, with 22 bases between them. The CDR3 spans 17 residues. Germline V lookup: CDR1 SGHDT, CDR2 YYEEEE. J is TRBJ2-5 and V is TRBV5-6, with D possibly matching TRBD2 (6 bases). This sequence was found in a male donor in good health and CMV-seronegative. The sequenced material came from PBMCs. This chain's CDR3 is CASRLRPYAGIQETQYF. The CDR3 nucleotides read TGTGCCAGCAGGCTTCGACCGTATGCGGGAATTCAAGAGACCCAGTACTTC. Supplemented by reference TRBV5-6 and TRBJ2-5, the full variable domain reads DAGVTQSPTHLIKTRGQQVTLRCSPKSGHDTVSWYQQALGQGPQFIFQYYEEEERQRGNFPDRFSGHQFPNYSSELNVNALLLGDSALYLCASRLRPYAGIQETQYFGPGTRLLVL.